These 23 T cell receptor beta chains came from one sample sequenced in a study of blood T cell repertoires in COVID-19. Profiled with immunoSEQ multiplex PCR; TCRdb holds only in-frame clones, not every one. The sample records hundreds of thousands of clones, 75% to 90% being singletons. Material: peripheral blood. The receptor source for this set is a woman aged 18-30 years with acute or convalescent COVID-19.

V and J are TRBV7-3 and TRBJ2-1; 8 bases align to TRBD2. Germline assignment: CDR1 SGHTA and CDR2 FQGTGA. CDR3 length equals 12 residues. Losses at the gene ends were 5 bases for V and 10 bases for J; bases not matched to a gene: 4. The CDR3 protein is CASSNSGGEQFF. In DNA, the CDR3 is TGTGCCAGCAGCAACAGCGGGGGAGAGCAGTTCTTC.

The rearrangement uses TRBV3-1 (or the pseudogene TRBV3-2) and TRBJ1-2; D uncertain. V was cut by 4 bases and J by 5 bases, with 11 bases left in between. The CDR3 loop spans 13 amino acids. The germline gives CDR1 LGHDT, CDR2 YNNKEL (reference sequence). The DNA for the CDR3 is TGTGCCAGCAGCCTTCGGTCCTTTTATGGCTACACCTTC. Translated, it gives CASSLRSFYGYTF.

The chain carries TRBV7-9 and TRBJ2-3; D ambiguous. The CDR3 is 14 amino acids. CDR1 and CDR2 (germline): SEHNR, FQNEAQ (reference sequence). Trimming removed 3 bases from V and 1 base from J, with 8 bases in between. The CDR3 nucleotides are TGTGCCAGCAGCTTCGGGTTTCGCACAGATACGCAGTATTTT. It codes for CASSFGFRTDTQYF.

This clone was picked up a small number of times. The chain links TRBV11-2 to TRBJ1-1, with 9 bases lining up with TRBD1. From germline, CDR1 is SGHAT and CDR2 FQNNGV. This CDR3 contains 13 residues. Trimming cost V 3 bases and J 11 bases; bases outside gene matches: 7. For the CDR3, the DNA is TGTGCCAGCAGCTTGGGGACAGGGTCAGGGGCTTTCTTT. The encoded protein is CASSLGTGSGAFF.

The gene calls are TRBV4-3 and TRBJ2-7; 10 bases are shared with TRBD1. The CDR3 runs to 22 residues. The germline gives CDR1 LGHNA, CDR2 YSLEER. The ends lost 0 bases at V and 2 bases at J; junction bases unmatched: 22. CDR3 sequence reads: CASSQDAPRQGAKRRRAYEQYF. The CDR3 coding sequence is TGCGCCAGCAGCCAAGATGCCCCAAGACAGGGGGCAAAGCGTCGACGGGCCTACGAGCAGTACTTC.

The chain employs TRBV19 and TRBJ1-2; 7 bases are a match to TRBD1. The CDR3 consists of 13 residues. Trimming at V came to 5 bases and at J to 5 bases, leaving 5 bases not matched to a gene. Germline loops: CDR1 LNHDA, CDR2 SQIVND (reference sequence). The CDR3 nucleotides read TGTGCCAGTAGTGAAGGGGGCGGTTATGGCTACACCTTC. It is translated as CASSEGGGYGYTF.

V usage is TRBV28 and J usage is TRBJ1-3, with D unresolved. V gave up 3 bases and J gave up 0 bases, with 12 bases separating them. The CDR3 contains 16 residues. From germline, CDR1 is MDHEN and CDR2 SYDVKM. The CDR3 loop reads CASSFSREFSGNTIYF. In DNA, the CDR3 is TGTGCCAGCAGTTTTAGCCGCGAATTCTCTGGAAACACCATATATTTT. The full variable domain, its missing parts supplied by reference TRBV28 and TRBJ1-3, is DVKVTQSSRYLVKRTGEKVFLECVQDMDHENMFWYRQDPGLGLRLIYFSYDVKMKEKGDIPEGYSVSREKKERFSLILESASTNQTSMYLCASSFSREFSGNTIYFGEGSWLTVV.

The chain couples TRBV7-8 to TRBJ2-2; 8 bases align to TRBD1. The CDR3 runs 17 residues. Germline trimming cut 2 bases from V and 1 base from J; bases unmatched to any gene: 6. Germline V gene sequence: CDR1 SGHVS, CDR2 FQNEAQ. CDR3 residues: CASSLPRGTGNTGELFF. The CDR3 nucleotides read TGTGCCAGCAGCTTACCTAGAGGGACAGGGAACACCGGGGAGCTGTTTTTT.

This sequence joins TRBV7-8 and TRBJ1-2; 7 bases are a match to TRBD1. This CDR3 spans 14 amino acids. J lost 3 bases, V lost 5 bases, and 6 bases had no gene match. Germline V gene lookup returns CDR1 SGHVS and CDR2 FQNEAQ. The CDR3 reads CASSPPGTDYGYTF. CDR3 bases: TGTGCCAGCAGCCCCCCCGGGACAGACTATGGCTACACCTTC.

V gene TRBV11-2 combines with J gene TRBJ2-3; 8 positions match TRBD2. The CDR3 length is 14 residues. Germline values: CDR1 SGHAT, CDR2 FQNNGV. V dropped 6 bases and J dropped 1; count of bases not matched to a gene: 3. CDR3 sequence (DNA): TGTGCCAGCAGTTTGACTAGCGGCACAGATACGCAGTATTTT. Translated: CASSLTSGTDTQYF.

This clone was found once. V is TRBV7-3 and J is TRBJ2-5, with 11 nucleotides matching TRBD1. With V trimmed by 5 bases and J by 6 bases, 5 bases remained unmatched. Per germline, CDR1 SGHTA and CDR2 FQGTGA. The length of the CDR3 is 14 residues. CDR3 region: CASSRTGGAKTQYF. The CDR3 region has the DNA TGTGCCAGCAGCCGGACAGGGGGCGCGAAGACCCAGTACTTC.

The chain recombines TRBV18 with TRBJ1-3, with D unclear. Germline V lookup: CDR1 KGHSH, CDR2 LQKENI. V lost 5 bases to trimming and J lost 0 bases, with 8 bases between them. There are 14 residues in the CDR3. The CDR3 DNA is TGTGCCAGCTCAACCCCGCGCTCTGGAAACACCATATATTTT. This codes for CASSTPRSGNTIYF.

V usage is TRBV6-2 or TRBV6-3 and J usage is TRBJ1-1; D is uncertain. Trimming took 6 bases from V and 2 from J, leaving 10 bases between them. Looked up from germline, CDR1 is MNHEY and CDR2 is SVGEGT. CDR3 length: 13 amino acids. The CDR3 DNA sequence: TGTGCCAGCAGCCCCCAATTTAACACTGAAGCTTTCTTT. Amino acids: CASSPQFNTEAFF.

This chain links TRBV5-6 with TRBJ2-7; 11 bases are shared with TRBD2. Germline CDR1 reads SGHDT; CDR2 reads YYEEEE. The J segment lost 2 bases and the V segment lost 5 bases, leaving 9 bases of the junction unmatched. CDR3 length: 16 amino acids. The CDR3 loop reads CASSTPGTSGPYEQYF. The DNA for the CDR3 is TGTGCCAGCAGTACGCCCGGGACTAGCGGCCCCTACGAGCAGTACTTC.

The V and J genes are TRBV29-1 and TRBJ2-1, with a tentative D call TRBD2 (6 bases). V shed 3 bases and J shed 0 bases, with 9 bases lying between them. Germline V gene lookup returns CDR1 SQVTM and CDR2 ANQGSEA. CDR3 length equals 14 residues. The CDR3 spells CSVDGGSSYNEQFF. The CDR3 DNA reads TGCAGCGTTGATGGGGGGTCCTCCTACAATGAGCAGTTCTTC.

The gene calls are TRBV28 and TRBJ1-2; D gene ambiguous. The CDR3 extends over 15 amino acids. Germline V gives CDR1 MDHEN, CDR2 SYDVKM. The V and J ends lost 2 bases and 4 bases respectively, with 14 bases between them. The CDR3 protein is CASSLGGGTLYGYTF. DNA of the CDR3: TGTGCCAGCAGTTTAGGTGGCGGCACCCTCTATGGCTACACCTTC.

This clone was seen a single time. The chain recombines TRBV5-1 with TRBJ2-7; 7 nucleotides match TRBD1. CDR1 and CDR2 from the germline V gene are SGHRS and YFSETQ. V gave up 3 bases and J gave up 2 bases; unmatched junction bases: 5. This CDR3 has 14 residues. CDR3 sequence reads: CASSSGTVTYEQYF. The CDR3 DNA is TGCGCCAGCAGCTCCGGGACAGTGACCTACGAGCAGTACTTC.

The rearrangement uses TRBV7-8 and TRBJ1-5; possibly TRBD1 for D (5 bases). V was clipped by 3 bases and J by 6 bases, with 12 bases between them. Germline-derived CDR1 and CDR2 are SGHVS and FQNEAQ. The CDR3 has 14 amino acids. This CDR3 reads CASSFGGTSQPQHF. The CDR3 DNA sequence: TGTGCCAGCAGCTTCGGGGGGACGAGTCAGCCCCAGCATTTT.

The gene calls are TRBV24-1 and TRBJ2-6; 9 bases fit TRBD2. Per the germline V gene, CDR1 is KGHDR and CDR2 is SFDVKD. CDR3 length: 19 residues. V was pared by 4 bases and J by 0 bases, with 9 bases of the junction left unmatched. The CDR3 DNA is TGTGCCACCAGTGAATCTGGACTAGCGAGTGCCTCTGGGGCCAACGTCCTGACTTTC. Its protein is CATSESGLASASGANVLTF.

This chain joins TRBV24-1 and TRBJ2-3, with D maybe TRBD2 (6 bases). The CDR3 is 16 amino acids. Germline loops: CDR1 KGHDR, CDR2 SFDVKD. V shed 4 bases and J shed 6 bases, with 19 bases lying between them. The CDR3 loop is CATSDLVGGLGDTQYF. For the CDR3, the DNA is TGTGCCACCAGTGACCTCGTTGGAGGGCTAGGGGATACGCAGTATTTT.

This chain joins TRBV24-1 and TRBJ2-7; no definite D call. Germline CDR1 reads KGHDR; CDR2 reads SFDVKD. The V and J ends lost 4 bases and 3 bases respectively, with 21 bases between them. The CDR3 contains 17 residues. CDR3 coding DNA: TGTGCCACCAGTGACAACGTCCGAACGGTTCGAGGCTACGAGCAGTACTTC. The encoded protein is CATSDNVRTVRGYEQYF.

For the CDR3, the DNA is TGTGCCAGCAGTTGGACAGTCAATCAGCCCCAGCATTTT. It codes for CASSWTVNQPQHF. V usage is TRBV6-5 and J usage is TRBJ1-5; the D gene is possibly TRBD1 (6 bases). Germline values: CDR1 MNHEY, CDR2 SVGAGI. The CDR3 loop spans 13 amino acids. Deletions cut 4 bases from V and 3 bases from J, with 7 bases between.

The chain is built from TRBV12-3 or TRBV12-4 and TRBJ2-7; a possible D gene is TRBD1 (5 bases). The length of the CDR3 is 12 residues. Trimming left V 3 bases short and J 6 bases short, with 9 bases between. The CDR3 region is CASSFRVFEQYF. The CDR3 nucleotides are TGTGCCAGCAGTTTCAGGGTGTTCGAGCAGTACTTC.